The clone carrying this T cell receptor beta chain was seen at least ten times. This entry comes from a study of Graves' ophthalmopathy and Graves' hyperthyroidism. CDR3 regions of TCR beta were amplified from RNA transcripts. HTBI primers primed a first-round RT-PCR, and a second-round multiplex PCR followed. Using its own MiXCR run on the multiplex PCR reads, TCRdb lists one record per CDR3 protein. This table holds some 750,000 distinct CDR3 sequences, about 44% found once. Trimming left V 4 bases short and J 6 bases short, with 13 bases between. From germline, CDR1 is SQVTM and CDR2 ANQGSEA. The CDR3 totals 12 residues.

The TCR was taken from an adult man with Graves' ophthalmopathy. Sample: peripheral blood. J is TRBJ2-7 and V is TRBV29-1; D is unresolved. CDR3 amino acids: CSVGTNKLEQYF. CDR3 bases: TGCAGCGTTGGCACTAATAAACTCGAGCAGTACTTC.